This TCR beta chain was profiled in a study of blood T cells in healthy people across ages. General observations from the study: Whereas aged donors had fewer naive CD4+ cells, long-lived donors had more of them and higher diversity.

Comment on this clonotype: Its antigen is unknown. A much larger clone sits a single nucleotide away, making a read error possible.

The use of a sample-barcoded 5' primer and a J-beta primer mix characterized a second PCR of roughly 7 to 11 cycles. Via MiXCR, TCRdb re-called the 5' RACE reads, giving one row per CDR3 protein. The table records just under 900,000 distinct CDR3 sequences, roughly 26% of them present only once. Extraction of total RNA produced a minimum of 5.5 micrograms from each sample. Germline CDR1 and CDR2: SQVTM and ANQGSEA. The CDR3 totals 12 residues. V was clipped by 1 base and J by 5 bases, with 8 bases between them. The sample taken for sequencing was blood. The rearrangement links TRBV29-1 to TRBJ1-2, with D unclear. This clonotype was obtained from an elderly woman in good health. CDR3 amino acids: CSVEGVGYGYTF. CDR3 DNA: TGCAGCGTTGAAGGGGTAGGGTATGGCTACACCTTC.